This TCR beta chain came from a study of response to subunit inactivated influenza vaccine. This clonotype was recorded at least ten times. The antigen remains unidentified. Germline-derived CDR1 and CDR2 are SGHTA and FQGNSA. This CDR3 is 16 amino acids long. Losses at the gene ends were 3 bases for V and 0 bases for J; bases not matched to a gene: 0. TCRdb recomputed calls from the RT-PCR reads with MiXCR, one row per CDR3 protein. Of 600,000 to 700,000 distinct CDR3 sequences listed, 12% to 15% are singletons. Findings and caveats of the study: Authors proposed each seasonal influenza vaccination draws in few new T cells.

The TCR originated in a man between 45 and 60 years old who received an inactivated influenza vaccine. The chain combines TRBV7-2 with TRBJ2-5; 14 bases align to TRBD2. This specimen was PBMCs from blood, taken less than 15 days before vaccination. The CDR3 protein is CASSLGLAGDQETQYF. The CDR3 nucleotides are TGTGCCAGCAGCTTGGGACTAGCGGGGGACCAAGAGACCCAGTACTTC.